One T cell receptor beta chain is described in this entry. The data belong to a study of blood T cell repertoires in COVID-19. Method: immunoSEQ multiplex PCR; TCRdb's copy keeps in-frame clones and lacks some. The table records 120,000 or so clones, around 80% of them present only once. Trimming removed 6 bases from V and 2 bases from J; junction bases left unmatched: 16. The CDR3 spans 17 residues. Germline V gene lookup returns CDR1 SQVTM and CDR2 ANQGSEA. This chain links TRBV29-1 with TRBJ1-5; 7 positions agree with TRBD1. The sequence was obtained from a man aged 60 to 69 with active or convalescent COVID-19. The specimen sequenced was peripheral blood. CDR3 residues: CSVLGQGGRFGNQPQHF. The CDR3 DNA sequence: TGCAGCGTCCTGGGGCAGGGGGGAAGATTTGGCAATCAGCCCCAGCATTTT. The complete variable domain, with remaining parts taken from reference TRBV29-1 and TRBJ1-5, reads SAVISQKPSRDICQRGTSLTIQCQVDSQVTMMFWYRQQPGQSLTLIATANQGSEATYESGFVIDKFPISRPNLTFSTLTVSNMSPEDSSIYLCSVLGQGGRFGNQPQHFGDGTRLSIL.